This TCR beta chain was captured in a study of CD4 and CD8 cells across lung adenocarcinoma regions. A single record per CDR3 protein comes from TCRdb applying MiXCR to the PCR reads. This sample has 3,000 to 3,500 distinct CDR3 sequences, with roughly 60% found just once. This clonotype was observed a handful of times. Sequencing was done on a sample of CD8+ T cells from the margin of a lung tumor. The clonotype comes from a female donor with lung adenocarcinoma. The CD4 and CD8 labels of this study may be unreliable.

Here the CDR3 reads CASRMPLGAPDTQYF. CDR3 nucleotide sequence: TGTGCCAGCAGGATGCCCCTGGGGGCCCCAGATACGCAGTATTTT. The rearrangement joins TRBV6-1 to TRBJ2-3; the D gene is possibly TRBD1 (6 bases). Trimming took off 6 bases at V and 4 bases at J, with 17 bases between the two ends. There are 15 residues in the CDR3. CDR1 and CDR2 from the germline V gene are MNHNS and SASEGT.